The present entry profiles one T cell receptor (beta chain) with its context. This entry is derived from a study of T cell changes during pregnancy in multiple sclerosis. Profiling relied on immunoSEQ multiplex PCR, and the TCRdb table lists in-frame clones only, not all of them. This sample yields around 100,000 clones, of which approximately 94% are seen a single time; more than 0.8% belongs to the top ten. This TCR was recovered from a female donor with multiple sclerosis, enrolled in a pregnancy study. The specimen was peripheral blood, collected before pregnancy.

The CDR3 bases are TGTGCCAGCAGTGAAGGTGCTGGAGCCTACGAGCAGTACTTC. Its protein is CASSEGAGAYEQYF. The rearrangement links TRBV6-1 to TRBJ2-7; D uncertain. Per germline, CDR1 MNHNS and CDR2 SASEGT. V was clipped by 1 base and J by 2 bases, with 9 bases between them. This CDR3 region has 14 residues.